This T cell receptor beta chain was obtained from a study of low-dose radiotherapy and immunotherapy resistance in tumors. The wider study: Radiation delivery to Cohort 1 consisted of 0.5 Gy per fraction every 2 weeks, summing to 6.5 Gy. Intravenously given cyclophosphamide 200 mg/m2 followed a two-week schedule that placed each dose one day before radiation and immunotherapy. Every six weeks patients received intravenous ipilimumab 1 mg/kg, and every two weeks they received intravenous nivolumab 240 mg.

Described time point: after trial treatment. Treatment of the sample: LDRT plus nivolumab, ipilimumab, low-dose cyclophosphamide and aspirin (RACIN trial). With TRAV- and TRBV-specific primers, first-strand cDNA was made, covering the alpha and beta chains. Amplification, which lasted 20 PCR cycles, used a constant-region primer and V-primer adapter to amplify TCRs. TCRdb passed the reads through MiXCR, listing each CDR3 protein once. The sample has 80,000 or so distinct CDR3 sequences, around 17% seen once. In this sample, this clonotype turned up many times. The source of this sequence is a male donor with prostate cancer. Sequenced material: PBMCs, taken after low-dose radiotherapy plus immunotherapy.

CDR3 nucleotides: TGCAGTGCTACCCTGACGGGAGCATTTAATGAGCAGTTCTTC. This sequence encodes CSATLTGAFNEQFF. The gene calls are TRBV20-1 and TRBJ2-1; maybe TRBD2 (6 bases). The germline V and J ends were trimmed by 4 bases and 7 bases, with 17 bases remaining between them. The CDR3 sequence is 14 residues long. CDR1 is DFQATT and CDR2 is SNEGSKA in the germline V gene (reference sequence).